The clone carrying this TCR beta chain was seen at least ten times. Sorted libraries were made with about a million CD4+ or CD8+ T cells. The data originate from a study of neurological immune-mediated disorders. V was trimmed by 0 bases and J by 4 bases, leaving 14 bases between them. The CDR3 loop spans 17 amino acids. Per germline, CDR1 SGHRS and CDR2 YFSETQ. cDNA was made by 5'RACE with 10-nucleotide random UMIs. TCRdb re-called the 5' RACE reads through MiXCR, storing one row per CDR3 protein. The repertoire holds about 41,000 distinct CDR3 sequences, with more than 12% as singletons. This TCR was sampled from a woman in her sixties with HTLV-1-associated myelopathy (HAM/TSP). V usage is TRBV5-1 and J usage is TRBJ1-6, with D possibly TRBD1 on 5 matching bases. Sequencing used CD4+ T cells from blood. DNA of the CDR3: TGCGCCAGCAGCTTGGCCAACCGTGGGGCTTATAATTCACCCCTCCACTTT. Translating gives CASSLANRGAYNSPLHF.